A selection of T cell receptor beta chains follows, all from one sample in a study of memory CD4+ T cells and cytomegalovirus serostatus. Sequencing was performed with immunoSEQ multiplex PCR; in TCRdb, only in-frame clones are kept and a portion is missing. The sample shows roughly 86,000 clones, approximately 80% of them seen only once. Material: memory CD4+ T cells from blood. Receptor source: an adult in good health and CMV-seropositive. The CDR3 runs from the conserved cysteine through the conserved F or W. The order of the fields is CDR3 length, V gene, J gene, D gene, clone size, CDR3 protein, CDR3 DNA. D genes are given only for firm matches. Clone sizes are given selectively: once, few, many, or a class where the clone is expanded.

length: 17
V: TRBV4-2
J: TRBJ2-7
D: TRBD2
size: .
CDR3: CASSQVVGSGTSGEQYF
DNA: TGTGCCAGCAGCCAAGTGGTAGGGAGCGGGACGTCTGGTGAGCAGTACTTC

length: 14
V: TRBV5-1
J: TRBJ2-2
D: TRBD2
size: once
CDR3: CASRGLAQTGELFF
DNA: TGCGCCAGCAGGGGACTAGCGCAGACCGGGGAGCTGTTTTTT

length: 12
V: TRBV6-5
J: TRBJ1-1
D: .
size: .
CDR3: CASSTVYTEAFF
DNA: TGTGCCAGCAGTACAGTCTACACTGAAGCTTTCTTT

length: 14
V: TRBV5-1
J: TRBJ2-7
D: TRBD1
size: .
CDR3: CASSFTGTALEQYF
DNA: TGCGCCAGCAGCTTTACCGGGACAGCCCTCGAGCAGTACTTC

length: 15
V: TRBV25-1
J: TRBJ2-7
D: TRBD1
size: .
CDR3: CASSELGTGGYEQYF
DNA: TGTGCCAGCAGTGAATTGGGGACAGGGGGCTACGAGCAGTACTTC

length: 15
V: TRBV4-3
J: TRBJ2-7
D: TRBD2
size: .
CDR3: CASSPSGRAGYEQYF
DNA: TGCGCCAGCAGCCCAAGCGGGAGGGCCGGGTACGAGCAGTACTTC

length: 15
V: TRBV5-1
J: TRBJ2-5
D: TRBD1
size: .
CDR3: CASSSRQGPAETQYF
DNA: TGCGCCAGCAGCTCGAGACAGGGACCAGCGGAGACCCAGTACTTC

length: 13
V: TRBV5-1
J: TRBJ2-7
D: .
size: .
CDR3: CASSLSGTYEQYF
DNA: TGCGCCAGCAGCTTGAGCGGCACCTACGAGCAGTACTTC

length: 17
V: TRBV7-8
J: TRBJ2-7
D: .
size: .
CDR3: CASSLEEGGRHSYEQYF
DNA: TGTGCCAGCAGCTTAGAGGAGGGGGGGAGGCACTCGTACGAGCAGTACTTC

length: 14
V: TRBV19
J: TRBJ1-2
D: .
size: .
CDR3: CASTLKQGTYGYTF
DNA: TGTGCCAGTACTTTAAAACAGGGAACCTATGGCTACACCTTC

length: 18
V: TRBV7-9
J: TRBJ2-1
D: .
size: once
CDR3: CASSRYYRLSGFYNEQFF
DNA: TGTGCCAGCAGCCGATACTACAGGCTGAGCGGGTTTTACAATGAGCAGTTCTTC

length: 11
V: TRBV5-1
J: TRBJ2-3
D: .
size: .
CDR3: CASRYADTQYF
DNA: TGCGCCAGCAGGTACGCGGATACGCAGTATTTT

length: 16
V: TRBV5-8
J: TRBJ1-1
D: .
size: .
CDR3: CASSSLRRGFGPEAFF
DNA: TGTGCCAGCAGCAGCCTTAGGAGGGGGTTTGGTCCTGAAGCTTTCTTT

length: 15
V: TRBV16
J: TRBJ1-5
D: TRBD1
size: .
CDR3: CASSQRGQGDQPQHF
DNA: TGTGCCAGCAGCCAAAGGGGACAGGGAGATCAGCCCCAGCATTTT

length: 15
V: TRBV15
J: TRBJ2-7
D: .
size: .
CDR3: CATSRDRRVSYEQYF
DNA: TGTGCCACCAGCAGAGATCGACGGGTTTCCTACGAGCAGTACTTC

length: 15
V: TRBV27
J: TRBJ2-1
D: TRBD2
size: .
CDR3: CASSPSGISYNEQFF
DNA: TGTGCCAGCAGCCCTAGCGGGATCTCCTACAATGAGCAGTTCTTC

length: 15
V: TRBV5-1
J: TRBJ1-5
D: .
size: .
CDR3: CASRIGFEEYQPQHF
DNA: TGCGCCAGCAGAATAGGGTTTGAGGAGTATCAGCCCCAGCATTTT

length: 15
V: TRBV18
J: TRBJ2-3
D: TRBD1
size: once
CDR3: CASSGGQGGTDTQYF
DNA: TGTGCCAGCTCGGGAGGACAGGGGGGCACAGATACGCAGTATTTT

length: 14
V: TRBV28
J: TRBJ2-7
D: TRBD1
size: .
CDR3: CASSPPGGIYEQYF
DNA: TGTGCCAGCAGTCCCCCAGGGGGCATATACGAGCAGTACTTC

length: 15
V: TRBV5-4
J: TRBJ2-5
D: .
size: .
CDR3: CASSREGRDQETQYF
DNA: TGTGCCAGCAGCCGAGAAGGCAGGGACCAAGAGACCCAGTACTTC

length: 15
V: TRBV27
J: TRBJ2-1
D: TRBD2
size: .
CDR3: CASSVASGRYNEQFF
DNA: TGTGCCAGCAGTGTGGCTAGCGGGAGATACAATGAGCAGTTCTTC

length: 15
V: TRBV7-4
J: TRBJ1-1
D: .
size: .
CDR3: CASSPRGALNTEAFF
DNA: TGTGCCAGCAGCCCGAGAGGGGCGTTGAACACTGAAGCTTTCTTT

length: 18
V: TRBV5-5
J: TRBJ2-6
D: .
size: .
CDR3: CASSHREGAVAGANVLTF
DNA: TGTGCCAGCAGCCATAGGGAGGGGGCGGTGGCGGGGGCCAACGTCCTGACTTTC

length: 16
V: TRBV28
J: TRBJ2-5
D: TRBD1
size: .
CDR3: CASSQRGQALQETQYF
DNA: TGTGCCAGCAGCCAAAGGGGACAGGCACTCCAAGAGACCCAGTACTTC

length: 16
V: TRBV7-3
J: TRBJ2-2
D: TRBD2
size: .
CDR3: CASSSGGARNTGELFF
DNA: TGTGCCAGCAGCTCGGGGGGGGCAAGGAACACCGGGGAGCTGTTTTTT

length: 14
V: TRBV2
J: TRBJ1-4
D: TRBD1
size: .
CDR3: CASSEDRVNEKLLF
DNA: TGTGCCAGCAGCGAGGACAGGGTTAATGAAAAACTGCTTTTT

length: 15
V: TRBV19
J: TRBJ2-3
D: TRBD2
size: .
CDR3: CASSTIAGVADTQYF
DNA: TGTGCCAGTAGTACCATAGCGGGAGTGGCGGATACGCAGTATTTT

length: 14
V: TRBV6-6
J: TRBJ1-2
D: TRBD1
size: .
CDR3: CASSSGQARWSYTF
DNA: TGTGCCAGCAGTTCCGGACAGGCGCGCTGGAGCTACACCTTC

length: 12
V: TRBV27
J: TRBJ2-3
D: .
size: .
CDR3: CATNKYGDTQYF
DNA: TGTGCCACAAATAAGTACGGGGATACGCAGTATTTT